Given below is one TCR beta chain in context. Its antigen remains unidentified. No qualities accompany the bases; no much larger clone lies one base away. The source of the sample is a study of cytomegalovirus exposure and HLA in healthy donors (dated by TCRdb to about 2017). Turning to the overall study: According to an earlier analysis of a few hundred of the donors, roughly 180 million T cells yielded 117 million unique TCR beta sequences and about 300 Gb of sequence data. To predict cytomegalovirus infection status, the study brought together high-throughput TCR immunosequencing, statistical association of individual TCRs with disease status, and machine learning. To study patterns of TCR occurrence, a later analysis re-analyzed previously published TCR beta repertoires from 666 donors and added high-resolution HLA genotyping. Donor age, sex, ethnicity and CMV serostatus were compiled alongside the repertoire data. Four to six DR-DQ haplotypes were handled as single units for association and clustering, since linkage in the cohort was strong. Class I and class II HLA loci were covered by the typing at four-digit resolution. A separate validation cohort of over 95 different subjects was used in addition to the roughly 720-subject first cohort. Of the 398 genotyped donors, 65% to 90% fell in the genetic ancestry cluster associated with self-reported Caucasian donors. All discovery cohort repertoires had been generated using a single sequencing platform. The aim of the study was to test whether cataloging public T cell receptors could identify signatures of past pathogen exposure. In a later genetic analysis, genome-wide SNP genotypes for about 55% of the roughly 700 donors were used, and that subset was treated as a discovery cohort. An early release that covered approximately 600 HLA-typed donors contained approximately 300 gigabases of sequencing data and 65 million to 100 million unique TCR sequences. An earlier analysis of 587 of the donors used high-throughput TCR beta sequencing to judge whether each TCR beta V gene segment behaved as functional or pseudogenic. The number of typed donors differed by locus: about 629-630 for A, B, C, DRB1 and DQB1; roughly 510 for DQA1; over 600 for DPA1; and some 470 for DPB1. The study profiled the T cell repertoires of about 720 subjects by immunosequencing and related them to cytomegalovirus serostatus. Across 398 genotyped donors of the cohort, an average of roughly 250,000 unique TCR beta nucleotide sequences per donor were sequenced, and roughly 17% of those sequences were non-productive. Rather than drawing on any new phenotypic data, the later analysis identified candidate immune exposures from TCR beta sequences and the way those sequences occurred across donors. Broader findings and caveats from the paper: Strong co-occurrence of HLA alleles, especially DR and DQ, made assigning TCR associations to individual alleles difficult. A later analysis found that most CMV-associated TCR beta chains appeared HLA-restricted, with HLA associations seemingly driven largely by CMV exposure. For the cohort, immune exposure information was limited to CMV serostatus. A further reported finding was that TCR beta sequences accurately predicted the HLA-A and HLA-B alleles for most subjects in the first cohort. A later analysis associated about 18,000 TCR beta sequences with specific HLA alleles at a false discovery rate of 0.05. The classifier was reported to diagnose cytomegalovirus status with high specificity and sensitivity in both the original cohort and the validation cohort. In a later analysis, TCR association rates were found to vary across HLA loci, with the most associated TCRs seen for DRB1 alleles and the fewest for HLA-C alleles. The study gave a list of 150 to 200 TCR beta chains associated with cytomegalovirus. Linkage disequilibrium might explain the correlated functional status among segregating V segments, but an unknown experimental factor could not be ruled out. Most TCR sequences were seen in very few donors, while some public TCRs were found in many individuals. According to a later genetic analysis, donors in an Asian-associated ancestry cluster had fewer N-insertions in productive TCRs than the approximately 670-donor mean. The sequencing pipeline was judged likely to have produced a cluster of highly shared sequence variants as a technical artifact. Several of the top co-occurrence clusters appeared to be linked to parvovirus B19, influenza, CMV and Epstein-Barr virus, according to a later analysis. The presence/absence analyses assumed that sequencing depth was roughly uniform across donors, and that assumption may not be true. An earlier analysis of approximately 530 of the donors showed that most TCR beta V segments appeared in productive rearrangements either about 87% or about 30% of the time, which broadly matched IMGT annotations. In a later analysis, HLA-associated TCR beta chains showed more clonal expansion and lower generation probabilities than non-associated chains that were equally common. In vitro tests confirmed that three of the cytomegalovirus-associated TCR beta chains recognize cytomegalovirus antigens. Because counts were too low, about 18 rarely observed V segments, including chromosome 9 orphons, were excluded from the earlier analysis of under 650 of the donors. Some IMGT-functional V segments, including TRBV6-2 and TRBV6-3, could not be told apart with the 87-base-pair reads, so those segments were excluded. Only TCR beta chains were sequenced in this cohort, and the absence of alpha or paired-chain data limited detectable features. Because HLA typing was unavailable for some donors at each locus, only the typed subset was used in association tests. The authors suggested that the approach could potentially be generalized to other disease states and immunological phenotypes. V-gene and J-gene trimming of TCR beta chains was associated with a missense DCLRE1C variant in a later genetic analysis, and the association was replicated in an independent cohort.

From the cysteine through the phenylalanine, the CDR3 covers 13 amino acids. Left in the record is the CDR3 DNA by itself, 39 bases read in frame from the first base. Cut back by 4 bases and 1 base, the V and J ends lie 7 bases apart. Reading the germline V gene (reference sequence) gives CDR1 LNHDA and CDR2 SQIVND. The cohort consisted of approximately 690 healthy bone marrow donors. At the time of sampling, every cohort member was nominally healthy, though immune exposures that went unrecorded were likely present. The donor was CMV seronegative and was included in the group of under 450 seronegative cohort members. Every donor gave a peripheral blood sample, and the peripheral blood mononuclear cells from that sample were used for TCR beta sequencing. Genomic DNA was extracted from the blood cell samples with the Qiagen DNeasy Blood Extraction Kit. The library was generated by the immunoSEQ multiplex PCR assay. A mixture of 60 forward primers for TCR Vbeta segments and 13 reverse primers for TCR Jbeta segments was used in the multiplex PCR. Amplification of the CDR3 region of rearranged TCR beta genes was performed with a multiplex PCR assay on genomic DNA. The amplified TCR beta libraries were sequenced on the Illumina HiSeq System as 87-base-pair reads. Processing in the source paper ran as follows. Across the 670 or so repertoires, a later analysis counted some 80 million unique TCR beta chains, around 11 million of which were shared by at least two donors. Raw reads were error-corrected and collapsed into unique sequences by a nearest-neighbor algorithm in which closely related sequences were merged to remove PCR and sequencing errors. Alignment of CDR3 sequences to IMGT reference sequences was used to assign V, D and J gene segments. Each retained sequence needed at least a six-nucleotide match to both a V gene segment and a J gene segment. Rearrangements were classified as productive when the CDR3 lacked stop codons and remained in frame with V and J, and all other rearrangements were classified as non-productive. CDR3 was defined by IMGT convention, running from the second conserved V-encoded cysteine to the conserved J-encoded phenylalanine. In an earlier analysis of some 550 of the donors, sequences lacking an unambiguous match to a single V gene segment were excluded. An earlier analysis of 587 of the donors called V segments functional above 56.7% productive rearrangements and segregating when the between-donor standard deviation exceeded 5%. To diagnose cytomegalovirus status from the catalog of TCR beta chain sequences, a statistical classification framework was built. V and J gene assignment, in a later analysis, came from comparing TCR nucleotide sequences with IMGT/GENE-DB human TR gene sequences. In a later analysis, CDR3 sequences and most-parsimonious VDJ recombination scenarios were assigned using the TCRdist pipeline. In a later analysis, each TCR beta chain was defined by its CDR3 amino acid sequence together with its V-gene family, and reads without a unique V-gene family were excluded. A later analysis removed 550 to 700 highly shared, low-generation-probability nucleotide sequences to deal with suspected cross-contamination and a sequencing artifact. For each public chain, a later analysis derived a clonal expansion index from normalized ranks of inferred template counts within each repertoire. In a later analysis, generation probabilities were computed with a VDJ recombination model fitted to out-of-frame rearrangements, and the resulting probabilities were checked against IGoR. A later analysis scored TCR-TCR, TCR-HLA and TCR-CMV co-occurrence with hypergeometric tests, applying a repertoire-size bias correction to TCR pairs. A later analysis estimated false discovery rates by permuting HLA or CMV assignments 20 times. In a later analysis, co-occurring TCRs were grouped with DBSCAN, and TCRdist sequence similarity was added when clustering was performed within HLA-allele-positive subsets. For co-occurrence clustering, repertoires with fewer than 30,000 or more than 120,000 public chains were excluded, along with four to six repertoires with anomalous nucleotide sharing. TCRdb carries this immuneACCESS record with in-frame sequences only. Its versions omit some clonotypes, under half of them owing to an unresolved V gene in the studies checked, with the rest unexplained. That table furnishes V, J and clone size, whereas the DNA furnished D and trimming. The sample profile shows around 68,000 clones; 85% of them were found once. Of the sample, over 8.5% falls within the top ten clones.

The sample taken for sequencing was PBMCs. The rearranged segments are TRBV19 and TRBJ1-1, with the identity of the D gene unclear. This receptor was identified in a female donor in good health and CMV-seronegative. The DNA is TGTGCCAGTAGTAAACAGACGAACACTGAAGCTTTCTTT. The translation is CASSKQTNTEAFF.